The 9 T cell receptor beta chains in this list originate from one sample, sequenced in a study of T cell clonality in common variable immunodeficiency (dated by TCRdb to about 2015). Preparation of the library involved the immunoSEQ multiplex PCR assay. The immuneACCESS repertoire file appears here via TCRdb, limited to in-frame rearrangements. These files lack a portion of the clones; in checked studies, under half of the deficit traces to unresolved V genes, and the cause of the others is not known. In this sample the table shows about 52,000 clones, and no singletons are among them. 2% to 2.5% of the sample comes from the top ten. Sequencing was carried out using peripheral blood mononuclear cells. The receptor set was obtained from a person aged 18 to 70 in good health.

This clone has a count of ten or more. From the germline J gene comes the end of the CDR3, since the read stops 3 residues before it. This sequence joins TRBV29-1 and TRBJ2-2; no clear D gene. The CDR3 totals 12 residues. Trimming stripped 4 bases from V and 3 bases from J, with 6 bases between. Per germline, CDR1 SQVTM and CDR2 ANQGSEA. The CDR3 here is CSVGQYTGELFF. The covered CDR3 bases are TGCAGCGTTGGCCAGTACACCGGGGAG.

Notes on this clone: The sequenced fragment ends 3 residues before the CDR3 boundary, so the rest is inferred from the germline J gene. V is TRBV6-1 and J is TRBJ1-5; D not certain. CDR1 MNHNS and CDR2 SASEGT come from the germline V gene. This CDR3 is built from 15 residues. CDR3 sequence reads: CASSELAGGPDPQHF. Incomplete CDR3 DNA: TGTGCCAGCAGTGAACTAGCGGGAGGGCCAGATCCC.

This clone was counted ten times or more. The CDR3 is cut off 3 residues early in the read; its end comes from the germline J gene. This chain connects TRBV19 to TRBJ2-1; TRBD1 agrees at 8 bases. Germline lookup yields CDR1 LNHDA and CDR2 SQIVND (reference sequence). CDR3 length: 13 amino acids. With 3 bases clipped from V and 8 bases from J, the junction kept 3 bases outside the gene matches. The CDR3 loop reads CASSIDRGDEQFF. CDR3 DNA (partial): TGTGCCAGTAGTATTGACAGGGGCGATGAG.

This clone came up many times. Coverage ceases 3 residues before the CDR3 finishes, and the germline J gene fills in the end. V and J are TRBV7-3 and TRBJ2-3, with TRBD2 matching over 10 bases. Germline V gene data show CDR1 as SGHTA and CDR2 as FQGTGA. Unmatched junction bases numbered 3, after V lost 1 base and J lost 5 bases. This CDR3 region has 15 residues. CDR3 sequence: CASSLRASGGDTQYF. CDR3 bases read: TGTGCCAGCAGCTTAAGGGCTAGCGGGGGAGATACG.

This clone was recorded at least ten times. The observed sequence ends 3 residues before the CDR3 terminus, with the missing tail filled in from the germline J gene. The V and J genes are TRBV7-9 and TRBJ1-6; perhaps TRBD1 as D (6 bases). The CDR3 is 14 amino acids. Trimming removed 1 base from V and 10 bases from J, with 11 bases in between. The germline CDR1 and CDR2 sequences are SEHNR and FQNEAQ (reference sequence). The CDR3 DNA, read in part, is TGTGCCAGCAGCTTAGAACAGGGAAGGTCACCC. Amino acids: CASSLEQGRSP. The CDR3 reads in full as CASSLEQGRSPLHF.

This clone was observed many times. The CDR3 is cut off 3 residues early in the read; its end comes from the germline J gene. V is TRBV20-1 and J is TRBJ2-2, with 9 positions matching TRBD2. The germline V gene has CDR1 DFQATT and CDR2 SNEGSKA (reference sequence). V shed 6 bases and J 2 bases; nucleotides not matched to a gene: 7. There are 15 residues in the CDR3. The CDR3 DNA, read in part, is TGCAGTGCCAATCGACTAGCGGAAAACACCGGGGAG. This encodes CSANRLAENTGE. The full CDR3 protein is CSANRLAENTGELFF.

This clone was found many times. Read data end 3 residues before the CDR3 end; the end is taken from the germline J gene. V is TRBV20-1 and J is TRBJ2-3; D unclear. The germline V and J ends were trimmed by 7 bases and 1 base, with 15 bases remaining between them. Germline V gene data show CDR1 as DFQATT and CDR2 as SNEGSKA (reference sequence). The CDR3 runs 14 residues. The CDR3 spells CSDLLGMGTDTQYF. The covered CDR3 bases are TGCAGTGATCTGCTCGGTATGGGCACAGATACG.

This clone was picked up many times. The read finishes 3 residues shy of the CDR3 end, and the germline J gene is used to complete it. This sequence joins TRBV19 and TRBJ2-5; the match to TRBD1 covers 10 bases. The germline V gene encodes CDR1 LNHDA and CDR2 SQIVND (reference sequence). The CDR3 sequence is 14 residues long. With 10 bases clipped from V and 1 base from J, the junction kept 6 bases outside the gene matches. This CDR3 is CATRDRGPQETQYF. The covered CDR3 bases are TGTGCCACCCGAGACAGGGGGCCCCAAGAGACC.

In this sample, this clone turned up many times. The sequence runs out 3 residues before the end of the CDR3; the remainder is reconstructed from the germline J gene. The chain has TRBV19 and TRBJ2-5; maybe TRBD1 (5 bases). V was trimmed by 5 bases and J by 5 bases, leaving 18 bases between them. This CDR3 has 15 amino acids. Per germline, CDR1 LNHDA and CDR2 SQIVND (reference sequence). The CDR3: CASSAQMGLRETQYF. The covered CDR3 bases are TGTGCCAGTAGTGCCCAGATGGGGCTTCGGGAGACC.